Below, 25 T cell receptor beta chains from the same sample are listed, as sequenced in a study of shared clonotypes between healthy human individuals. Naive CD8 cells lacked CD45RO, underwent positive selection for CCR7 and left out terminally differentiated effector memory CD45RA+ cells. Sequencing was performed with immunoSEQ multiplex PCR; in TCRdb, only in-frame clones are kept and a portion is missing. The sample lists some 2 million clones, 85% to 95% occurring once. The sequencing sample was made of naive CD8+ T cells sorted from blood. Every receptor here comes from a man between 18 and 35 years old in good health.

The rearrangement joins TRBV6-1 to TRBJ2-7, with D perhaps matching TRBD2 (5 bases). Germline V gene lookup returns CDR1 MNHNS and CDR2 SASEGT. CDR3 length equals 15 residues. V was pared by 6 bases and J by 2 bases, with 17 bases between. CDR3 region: CASSSVLERPYEQYF. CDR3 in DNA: TGTGCCAGCAGCAGTGTTTTGGAGCGGCCCTACGAGCAGTACTTC.

The CDR3 nucleotides read TGTGCCAGCAGCTTGCCGGGGCAAGATACGCAGTATTTT. Amino acids: CASSLPGQDTQYF. The chain has TRBV7-3 and TRBJ2-3; possibly TRBD1 or TRBD2 for D (5 bases each). V lost 3 bases to trimming and J lost 5 bases, with 9 bases between them. The germline V gene has CDR1 SGHTA and CDR2 FQGTGA. The CDR3 runs to 13 residues.

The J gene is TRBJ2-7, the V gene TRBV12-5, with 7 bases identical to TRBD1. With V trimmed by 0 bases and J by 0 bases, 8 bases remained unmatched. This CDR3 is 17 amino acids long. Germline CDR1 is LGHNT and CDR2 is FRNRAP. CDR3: CASGLVHRGENSYEQYF. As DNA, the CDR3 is TGTGCTAGTGGTTTGGTACACAGGGGAGAGAACTCCTACGAGCAGTACTTC.

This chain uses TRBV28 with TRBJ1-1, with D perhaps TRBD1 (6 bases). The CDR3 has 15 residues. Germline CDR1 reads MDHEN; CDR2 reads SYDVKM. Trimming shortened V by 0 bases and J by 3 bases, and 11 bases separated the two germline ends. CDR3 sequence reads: CASSLWGGQDTEAFF. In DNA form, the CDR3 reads TGTGCCAGCAGTTTATGGGGGGGGCAGGACACTGAAGCTTTCTTT.

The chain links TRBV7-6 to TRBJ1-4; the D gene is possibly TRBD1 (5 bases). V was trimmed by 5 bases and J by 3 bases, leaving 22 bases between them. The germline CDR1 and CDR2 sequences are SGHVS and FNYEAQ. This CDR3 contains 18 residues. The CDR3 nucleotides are TGTGCCAGCAGCCCAAACCTGGCGGGGGAGGAGGCTAATGAAAAACTGTTTTTT. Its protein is CASSPNLAGEEANEKLFF. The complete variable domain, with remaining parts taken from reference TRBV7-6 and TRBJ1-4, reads GAGVSQSPRYKVTKRGQDVALRCDPISGHVSLYWYRQALGQGPEFLTYFNYEAQQDKSGLPNDRFSAERPEGSISTLTIQRTEQRDSAMYRCASSPNLAGEEANEKLFFGSGTQLSVL.

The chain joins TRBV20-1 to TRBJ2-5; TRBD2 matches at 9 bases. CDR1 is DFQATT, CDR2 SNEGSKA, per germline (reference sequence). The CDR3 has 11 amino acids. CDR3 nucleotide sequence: TGCAGGGCGGGGGGGCAAGAGACCCAGTACTTC. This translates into CRAGGQETQYF.

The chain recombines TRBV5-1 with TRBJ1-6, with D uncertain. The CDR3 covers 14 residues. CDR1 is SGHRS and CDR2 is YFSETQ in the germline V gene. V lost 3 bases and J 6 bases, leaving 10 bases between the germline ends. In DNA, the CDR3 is TGCGCCAGCAGCTCCGGGGAGACTAATTCACCCCTCCACTTT. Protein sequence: CASSSGETNSPLHF.

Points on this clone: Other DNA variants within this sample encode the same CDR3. CDR3 nucleotide sequence: TGTGCCATCAGGGACGGTTACGAGCAGTACTTC. Encoded protein: CAIRDGYEQYF. The chain carries TRBV10-3 and TRBJ2-7, with D unresolved. V was shortened by 6 bases and J by 4 bases, with 7 bases between the two germline ends. This CDR3 comprises 11 residues. The germline gives CDR1 ENHRY, CDR2 SYGVKD.

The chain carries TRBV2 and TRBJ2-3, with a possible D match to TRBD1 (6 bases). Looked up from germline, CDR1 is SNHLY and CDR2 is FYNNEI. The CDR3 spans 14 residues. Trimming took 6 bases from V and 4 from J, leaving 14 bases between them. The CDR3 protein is CASREQGWSDTQYF. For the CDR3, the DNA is TGTGCCAGCAGGGAGCAGGGGTGGTCAGATACGCAGTATTTT.

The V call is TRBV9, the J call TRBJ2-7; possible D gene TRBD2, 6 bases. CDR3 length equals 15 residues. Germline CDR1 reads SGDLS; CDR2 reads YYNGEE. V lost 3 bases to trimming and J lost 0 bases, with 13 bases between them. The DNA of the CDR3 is TGTGCCAGCAGCGCCACCGGGACTCCCTCCTACGAGCAGTACTTC. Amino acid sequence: CASSATGTPSYEQYF.

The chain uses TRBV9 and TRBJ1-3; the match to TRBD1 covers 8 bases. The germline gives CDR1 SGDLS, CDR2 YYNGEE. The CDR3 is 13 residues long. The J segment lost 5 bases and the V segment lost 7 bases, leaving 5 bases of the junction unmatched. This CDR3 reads CASSGQVRNTIYF. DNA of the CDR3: TGTGCCAGCTCGGGACAGGTCAGAAACACCATATATTTT. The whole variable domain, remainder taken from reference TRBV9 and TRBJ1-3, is DSGVTQTPKHLITATGQRVTLRCSPRSGDLSVYWYQQSLDQGLQFLIQYYNGEERAKGNILERFSAQQFPDLHSELNLSSLELGDSALYFCASSGQVRNTIYFGEGSWLTVV.

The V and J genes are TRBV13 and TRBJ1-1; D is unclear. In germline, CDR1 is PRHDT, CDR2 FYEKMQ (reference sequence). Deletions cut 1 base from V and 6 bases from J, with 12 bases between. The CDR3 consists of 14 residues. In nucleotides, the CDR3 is TGTGCCAGCAGCTTAGAGCGTTTGGAGGCTGAAGCTTTCTTT. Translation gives CASSLERLEAEAFF.

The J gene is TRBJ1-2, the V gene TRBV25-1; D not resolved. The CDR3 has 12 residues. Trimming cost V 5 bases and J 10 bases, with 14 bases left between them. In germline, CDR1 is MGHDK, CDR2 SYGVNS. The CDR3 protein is CASSPGPSSYTF. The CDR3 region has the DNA TGTGCCAGCAGTCCTGGGCCCTCTTCCTACACCTTC.

The CDR3 sequence is CASSPAGGSSYNEQFF. The CDR3, as DNA: TGTGCCAGCAGTCCAGCGGGAGGTAGCTCCTACAATGAGCAGTTCTTC. The chain has TRBV7-8 and TRBJ2-1, with 9 nucleotides matching TRBD2. The CDR3 covers 16 residues. V lost 6 bases to trimming and J lost 0 bases; unmatched junction nucleotides: 6. The V gene's germline CDR1 is SGHVS and CDR2 FQNEAQ.

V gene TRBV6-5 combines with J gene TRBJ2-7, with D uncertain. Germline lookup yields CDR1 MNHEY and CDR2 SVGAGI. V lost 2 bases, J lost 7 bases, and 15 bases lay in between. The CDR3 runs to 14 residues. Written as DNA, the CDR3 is TGTGCCAGCAGTTACGACCCGGCCTCCGGGGAGCAGTACTTC. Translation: CASSYDPASGEQYF.

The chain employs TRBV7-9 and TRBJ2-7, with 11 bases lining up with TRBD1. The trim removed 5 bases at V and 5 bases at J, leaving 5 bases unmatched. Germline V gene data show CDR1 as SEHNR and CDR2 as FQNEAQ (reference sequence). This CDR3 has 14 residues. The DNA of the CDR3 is TGTGCCAGCAGCCTCGGACAGGGGGCCGACGAGCAGTACTTC. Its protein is CASSLGQGADEQYF.

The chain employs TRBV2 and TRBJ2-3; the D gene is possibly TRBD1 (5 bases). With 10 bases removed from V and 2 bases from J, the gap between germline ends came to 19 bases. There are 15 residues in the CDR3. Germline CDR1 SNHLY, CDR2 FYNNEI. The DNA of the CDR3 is TGTGCCATAGGTCACAGGACGGAATACACAGATACGCAGTATTTT. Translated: CAIGHRTEYTDTQYF.

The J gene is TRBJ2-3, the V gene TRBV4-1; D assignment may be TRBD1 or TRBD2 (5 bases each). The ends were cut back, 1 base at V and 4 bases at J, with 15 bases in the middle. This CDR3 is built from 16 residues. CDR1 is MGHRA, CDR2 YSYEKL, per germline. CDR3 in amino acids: CASSQVMDLGADTQYF. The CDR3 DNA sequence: TGCGCCAGCAGCCAAGTCATGGACTTGGGGGCAGATACGCAGTATTTT.

The CDR3 DNA sequence: TGTGCCAGCAGCTTGGGTTCAGGGGTCTACGAGCAGTACTTC. Protein product: CASSLGSGVYEQYF. The chain couples TRBV7-8 to TRBJ2-7; maybe TRBD1 (6 bases). With 3 bases removed from V and 3 bases from J, the gap between germline ends came to 12 bases. The germline gives CDR1 SGHVS, CDR2 FQNEAQ. The CDR3 sequence is 14 residues long.

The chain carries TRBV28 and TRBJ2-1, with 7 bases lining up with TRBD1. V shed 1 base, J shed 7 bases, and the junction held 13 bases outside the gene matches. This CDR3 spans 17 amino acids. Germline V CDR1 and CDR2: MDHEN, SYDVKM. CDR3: CASSLLVQGVNGNEQFF. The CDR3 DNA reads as TGTGCCAGCAGTTTATTGGTCCAGGGGGTAAATGGGAATGAGCAGTTCTTC.

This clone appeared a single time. CDR3 amino acids: CASSLVAPQGAQETQYF. In nucleotides, the CDR3 is TGTGCCAGCAGTTTAGTCGCGCCCCAGGGGGCCCAAGAGACCCAGTACTTC. The chain joins TRBV27 to TRBJ2-5; 8 bases fit TRBD1. The germline V gene encodes CDR1 MNHEY and CDR2 SMNVEV (reference sequence). Losses at the gene ends were 2 bases for V and 1 base for J; bases not matched to a gene: 9. The CDR3 extends over 17 amino acids.

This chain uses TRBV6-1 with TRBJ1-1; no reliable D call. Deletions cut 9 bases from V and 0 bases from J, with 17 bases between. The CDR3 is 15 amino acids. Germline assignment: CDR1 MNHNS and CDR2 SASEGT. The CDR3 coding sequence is TGTGCCAGTTTACACCCTTGGTCCTTGAACACTGAAGCTTTCTTT. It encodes CASLHPWSLNTEAFF.

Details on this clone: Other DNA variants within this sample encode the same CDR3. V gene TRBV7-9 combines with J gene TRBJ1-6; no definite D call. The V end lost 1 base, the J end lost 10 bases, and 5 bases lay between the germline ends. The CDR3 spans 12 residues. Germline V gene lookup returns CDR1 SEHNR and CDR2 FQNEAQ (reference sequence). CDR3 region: CASSLELSPLHF. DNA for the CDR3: TGTGCCAGCAGCTTAGAATTGTCACCCCTCCACTTT.

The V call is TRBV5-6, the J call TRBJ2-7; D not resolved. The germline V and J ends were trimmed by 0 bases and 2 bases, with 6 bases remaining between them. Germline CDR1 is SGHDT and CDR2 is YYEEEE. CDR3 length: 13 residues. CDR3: CASSLANPYEQYF. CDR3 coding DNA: TGTGCCAGCAGCTTGGCCAACCCCTACGAGCAGTACTTC.

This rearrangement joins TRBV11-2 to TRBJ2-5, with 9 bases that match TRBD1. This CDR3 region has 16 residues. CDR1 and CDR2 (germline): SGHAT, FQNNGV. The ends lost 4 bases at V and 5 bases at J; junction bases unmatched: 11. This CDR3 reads CASSSPGDRGSETQYF. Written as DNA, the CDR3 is TGTGCCAGCAGCTCCCCGGGAGACAGGGGGTCGGAGACCCAGTACTTC.